Sequencing of this T cell receptor (beta chain) was carried out in a study of cytomegalovirus exposure and HLA in healthy donors. Primers included in the PCR were 60 Vbeta and 13 Jbeta primers. TCRdb's table, derived via immunoSEQ multiplex PCR, lists solely in-frame clones and lacks some. The sample lists 150,000 to 200,000 clones, roughly 81% occurring once. The CDR3 is made up of 14 amino acids. CDR1 is LGHNT and CDR2 is FRNRAP in the germline V gene. V lost 2 bases and J 8 bases, leaving 15 bases between the germline ends. V gene TRBV12-5 combines with J gene TRBJ1-2; maybe TRBD1 (5 bases). The sequenced sample was PBMCs. The origin of this receptor is a man between 18 and 29 years old in good health and CMV-seropositive. CDR3 in amino acids: CASGLSGALRGYTF. CDR3 nucleotides: TGTGCTAGTGGTTTGAGCGGGGCCCTGAGAGGCTACACCTTC.